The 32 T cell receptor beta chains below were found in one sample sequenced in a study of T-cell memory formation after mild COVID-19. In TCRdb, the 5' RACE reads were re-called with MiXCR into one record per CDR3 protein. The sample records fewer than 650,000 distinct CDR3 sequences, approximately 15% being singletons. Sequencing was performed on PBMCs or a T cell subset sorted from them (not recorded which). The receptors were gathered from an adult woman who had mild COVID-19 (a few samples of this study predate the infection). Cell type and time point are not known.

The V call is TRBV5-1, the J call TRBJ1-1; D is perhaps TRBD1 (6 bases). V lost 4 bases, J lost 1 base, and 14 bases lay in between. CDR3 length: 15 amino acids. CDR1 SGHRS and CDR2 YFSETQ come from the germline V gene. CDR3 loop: CASSAPGHQNTEAFF. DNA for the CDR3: TGCGCCAGCAGCGCACCGGGACACCAGAACACTGAAGCTTTCTTT.

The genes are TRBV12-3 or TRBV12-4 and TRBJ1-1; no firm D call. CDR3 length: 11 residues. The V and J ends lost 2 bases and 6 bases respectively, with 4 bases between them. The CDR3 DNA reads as TGTGCCAGCAGTTTATACGCTGAAGCTTTCTTT. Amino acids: CASSLYAEAFF.

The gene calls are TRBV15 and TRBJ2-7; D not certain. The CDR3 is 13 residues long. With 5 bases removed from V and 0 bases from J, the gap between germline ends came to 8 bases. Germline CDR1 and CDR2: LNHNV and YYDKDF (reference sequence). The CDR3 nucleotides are TGTGCCACCAGCTTGCAGACCTCCTACGAGCAGTACTTC. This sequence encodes CATSLQTSYEQYF.

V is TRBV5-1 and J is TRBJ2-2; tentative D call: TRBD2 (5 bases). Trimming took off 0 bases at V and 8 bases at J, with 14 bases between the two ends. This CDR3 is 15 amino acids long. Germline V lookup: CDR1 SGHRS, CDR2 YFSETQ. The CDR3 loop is CASSLEGRGTGELFF. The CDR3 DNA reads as TGCGCCAGCAGCTTGGAGGGCCGGGGAACGGGGGAGCTGTTTTTT.

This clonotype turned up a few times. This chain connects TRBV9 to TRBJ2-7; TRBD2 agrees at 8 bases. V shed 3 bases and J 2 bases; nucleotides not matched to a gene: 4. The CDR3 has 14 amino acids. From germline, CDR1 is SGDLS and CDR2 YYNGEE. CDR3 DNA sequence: TGTGCCAGCAGCGAGGTAGCGGGGACCTACGAGCAGTACTTC. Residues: CASSEVAGTYEQYF. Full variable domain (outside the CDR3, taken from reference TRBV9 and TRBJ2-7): DSGVTQTPKHLITATGQRVTLRCSPRSGDLSVYWYQQSLDQGLQFLIQYYNGEERAKGNILERFSAQQFPDLHSELNLSSLELGDSALYFCASSEVAGTYEQYFGPGTRLTVT.

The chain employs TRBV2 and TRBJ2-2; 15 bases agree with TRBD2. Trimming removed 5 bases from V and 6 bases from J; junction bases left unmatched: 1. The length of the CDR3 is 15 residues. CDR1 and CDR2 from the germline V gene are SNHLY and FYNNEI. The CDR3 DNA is TGTGCCAGCAGTCGGACTAGCGGGGGGGCCGGGGAGCTGTTTTTT. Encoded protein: CASSRTSGGAGELFF.

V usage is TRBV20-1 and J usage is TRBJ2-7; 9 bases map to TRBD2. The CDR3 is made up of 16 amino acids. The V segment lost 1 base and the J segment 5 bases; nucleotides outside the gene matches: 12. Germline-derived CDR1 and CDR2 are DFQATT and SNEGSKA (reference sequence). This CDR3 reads CSARVIASGVDDEQYF. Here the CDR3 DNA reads TGCAGTGCTAGAGTGATAGCTAGCGGGGTTGATGACGAGCAGTACTTC.

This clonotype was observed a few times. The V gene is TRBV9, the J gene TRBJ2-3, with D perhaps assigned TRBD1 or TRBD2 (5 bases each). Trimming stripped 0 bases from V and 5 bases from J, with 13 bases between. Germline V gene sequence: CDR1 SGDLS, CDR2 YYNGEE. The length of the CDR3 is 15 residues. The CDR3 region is CASSVVGAGGDTQYF. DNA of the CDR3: TGTGCCAGCAGCGTAGTTGGGGCAGGAGGAGATACGCAGTATTTT.

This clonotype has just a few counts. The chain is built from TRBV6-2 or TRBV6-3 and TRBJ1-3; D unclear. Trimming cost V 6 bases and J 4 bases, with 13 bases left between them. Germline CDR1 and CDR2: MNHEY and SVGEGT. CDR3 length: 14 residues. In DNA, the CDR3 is TGTGCCAGCAGATCGACCGGGAGCGGAAACACCATATATTTT. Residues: CASRSTGSGNTIYF.

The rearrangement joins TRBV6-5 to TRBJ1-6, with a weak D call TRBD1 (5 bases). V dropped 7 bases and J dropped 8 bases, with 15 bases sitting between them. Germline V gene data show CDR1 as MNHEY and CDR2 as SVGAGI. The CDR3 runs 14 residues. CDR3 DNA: TGTGCCAGCACCACGGGGCAGGGAGATTCACCCCTCCACTTT. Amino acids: CASTTGQGDSPLHF.

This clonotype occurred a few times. CDR3 residues: CASSRRTPYEQYF. The CDR3 DNA sequence: TGTGCCAGCAGCCGAAGGACACCCTACGAGCAGTACTTC. The chain is built from TRBV14 and TRBJ2-7; tentative D call: TRBD1 (5 bases). The germline V and J ends were trimmed by 4 bases and 2 bases, with 9 bases remaining between them. CDR1 is SGHDN and CDR2 is FVKESK in the germline V gene. This CDR3 is built from 13 residues.

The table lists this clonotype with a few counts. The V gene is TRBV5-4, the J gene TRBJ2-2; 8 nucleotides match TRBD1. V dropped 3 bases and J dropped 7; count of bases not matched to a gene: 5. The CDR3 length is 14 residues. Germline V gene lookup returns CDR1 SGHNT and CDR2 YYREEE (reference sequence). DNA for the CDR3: TGTGCCAGCAGCTGGGACAGGTCCGACGGGGAGCTGTTTTTT. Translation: CASSWDRSDGELFF.

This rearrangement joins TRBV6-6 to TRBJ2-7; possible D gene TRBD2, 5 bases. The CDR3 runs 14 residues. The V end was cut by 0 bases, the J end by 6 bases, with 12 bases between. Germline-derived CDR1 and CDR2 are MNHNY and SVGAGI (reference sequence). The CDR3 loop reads CASSYSNGRAEQYF. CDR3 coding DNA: TGTGCCAGCAGTTACTCGAATGGGAGAGCCGAGCAGTACTTC.

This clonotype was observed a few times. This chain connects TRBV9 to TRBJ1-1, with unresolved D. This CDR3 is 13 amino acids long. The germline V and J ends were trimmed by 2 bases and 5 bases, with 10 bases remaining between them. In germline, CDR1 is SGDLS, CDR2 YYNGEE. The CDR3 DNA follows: TGTGCCAGCAGCGTGACCGAAAGGACTGAAGCTTTCTTT. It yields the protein CASSVTERTEAFF.

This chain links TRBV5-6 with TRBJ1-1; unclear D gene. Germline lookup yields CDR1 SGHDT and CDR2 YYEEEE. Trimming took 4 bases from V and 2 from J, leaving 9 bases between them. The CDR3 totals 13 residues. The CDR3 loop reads CASSPEVNTEAFF. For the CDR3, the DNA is TGTGCCAGCAGCCCGGAAGTAAACACTGAAGCTTTCTTT.

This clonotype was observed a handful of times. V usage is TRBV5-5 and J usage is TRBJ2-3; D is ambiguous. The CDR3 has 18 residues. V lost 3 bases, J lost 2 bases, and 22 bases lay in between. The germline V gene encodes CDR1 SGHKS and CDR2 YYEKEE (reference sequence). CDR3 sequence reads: CASSSASVWPYYTDTQYF. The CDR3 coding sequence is TGTGCCAGCAGCTCGGCCAGCGTTTGGCCATATTACACAGATACGCAGTATTTT.

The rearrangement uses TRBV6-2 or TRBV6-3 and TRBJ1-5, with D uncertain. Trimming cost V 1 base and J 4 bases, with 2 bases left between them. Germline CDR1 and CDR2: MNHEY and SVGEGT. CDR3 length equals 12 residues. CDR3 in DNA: TGTGCCAGCAGTTACTTGAATCAGCCCCAGCATTTT. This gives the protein CASSYLNQPQHF.

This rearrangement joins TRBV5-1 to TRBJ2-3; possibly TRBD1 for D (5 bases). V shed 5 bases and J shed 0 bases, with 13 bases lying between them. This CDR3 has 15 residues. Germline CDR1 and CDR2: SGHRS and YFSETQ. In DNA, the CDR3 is TGCGCCAGCAGTGGCGACAGCCCTAGCACAGATACGCAGTATTTT. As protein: CASSGDSPSTDTQYF. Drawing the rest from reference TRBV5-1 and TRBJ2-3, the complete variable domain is KAGVTQTPRYLIKTRGQQVTLSCSPISGHRSVSWYQQTPGQGLQFLFEYFSETQRNKGNFPGRFSGRQFSNSRSEMNVSTLELGDSALYLCASSGDSPSTDTQYFGPGTRLTVL.

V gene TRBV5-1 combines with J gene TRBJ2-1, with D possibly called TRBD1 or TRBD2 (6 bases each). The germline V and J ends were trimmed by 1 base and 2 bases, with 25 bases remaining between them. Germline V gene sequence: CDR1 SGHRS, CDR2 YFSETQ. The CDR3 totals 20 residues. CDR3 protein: CASSLPGTQDRGSTYNEQFF. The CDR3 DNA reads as TGCGCCAGCAGCTTGCCGGGGACACAAGATCGGGGGAGCACCTACAATGAGCAGTTCTTC. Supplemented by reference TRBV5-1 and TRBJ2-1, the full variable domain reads KAGVTQTPRYLIKTRGQQVTLSCSPISGHRSVSWYQQTPGQGLQFLFEYFSETQRNKGNFPGRFSGRQFSNSRSEMNVSTLELGDSALYLCASSLPGTQDRGSTYNEQFFGPGTRLTVL.

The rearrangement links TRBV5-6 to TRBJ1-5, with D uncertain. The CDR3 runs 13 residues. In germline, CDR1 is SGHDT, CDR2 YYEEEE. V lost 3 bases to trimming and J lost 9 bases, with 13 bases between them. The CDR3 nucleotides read TGTGCCAGCAGCTCAAACTCGAACGCGCCCCAGCATTTT. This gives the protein CASSSNSNAPQHF.

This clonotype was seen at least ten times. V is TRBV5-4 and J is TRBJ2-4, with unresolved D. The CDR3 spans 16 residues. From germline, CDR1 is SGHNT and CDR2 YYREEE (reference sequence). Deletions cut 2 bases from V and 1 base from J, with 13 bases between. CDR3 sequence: CASSLPGDRAKNIQYF. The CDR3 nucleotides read TGTGCCAGCAGCTTACCTGGGGATAGGGCCAAAAACATTCAGTACTTC. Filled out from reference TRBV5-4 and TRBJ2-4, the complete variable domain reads ETGVTQSPTHLIKTRGQQVTLRCSSQSGHNTVSWYQQALGQGPQFIFQYYREEENGRGNFPPRFSGLQFPNYSSELNVNALELDDSALYLCASSLPGDRAKNIQYFGAGTRLSVL.

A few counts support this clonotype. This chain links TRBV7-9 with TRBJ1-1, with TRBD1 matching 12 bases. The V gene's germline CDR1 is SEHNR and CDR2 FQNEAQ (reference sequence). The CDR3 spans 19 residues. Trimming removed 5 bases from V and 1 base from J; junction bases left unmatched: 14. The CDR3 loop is CASSPRPGTGGGGNTEAFF. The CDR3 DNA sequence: TGTGCCAGCAGCCCGCGTCCCGGGACAGGGGGCGGGGGGAACACTGAAGCTTTCTTT.

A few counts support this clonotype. The CDR3 nucleotides are TGTGCCAGCAGTTCTACCTACTACGAGCAGTACTTC. This gives the protein CASSSTYYEQYF. The J gene is TRBJ2-7, the V gene TRBV6-6; D is uncertain. The CDR3 length is 12 residues. The V end lost 4 bases, the J end lost 3 bases, and 7 bases lay between the germline ends. CDR1 is MNHNY, CDR2 SVGAGI, per germline (reference sequence).

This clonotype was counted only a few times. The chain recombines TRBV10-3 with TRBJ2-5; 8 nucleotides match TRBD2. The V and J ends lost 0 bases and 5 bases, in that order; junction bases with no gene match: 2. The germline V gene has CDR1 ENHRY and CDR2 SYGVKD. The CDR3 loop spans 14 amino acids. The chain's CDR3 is CAISESTSVETQYF. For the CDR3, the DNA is TGTGCCATCAGTGAGTCGACTAGCGTCGAGACCCAGTACTTC.

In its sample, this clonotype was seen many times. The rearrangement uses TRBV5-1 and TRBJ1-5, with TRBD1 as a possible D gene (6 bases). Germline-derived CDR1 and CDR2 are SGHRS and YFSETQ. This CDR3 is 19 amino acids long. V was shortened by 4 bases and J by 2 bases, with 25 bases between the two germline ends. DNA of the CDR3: TGCGCCAGCAGCCCTCAGGGGCTTAAGGCTTCACTTGGCAATCAGCCCCAGCATTTT. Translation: CASSPQGLKASLGNQPQHF.

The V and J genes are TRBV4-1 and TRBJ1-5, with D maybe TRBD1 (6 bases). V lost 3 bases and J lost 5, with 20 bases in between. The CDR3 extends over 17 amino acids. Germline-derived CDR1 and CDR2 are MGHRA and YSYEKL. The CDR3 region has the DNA TGCGCCAGCAGCCAGGCCCCTCGAGGGGGTCGGGATCAGCCCCAGCATTTT. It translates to CASSQAPRGGRDQPQHF.

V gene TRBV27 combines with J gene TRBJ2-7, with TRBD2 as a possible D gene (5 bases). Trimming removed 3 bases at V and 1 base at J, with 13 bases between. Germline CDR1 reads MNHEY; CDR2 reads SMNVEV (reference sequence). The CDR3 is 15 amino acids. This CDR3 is CASSLGFRGSYEQYF. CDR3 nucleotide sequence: TGTGCCAGCAGTTTGGGCTTTCGCGGGTCCTACGAGCAGTACTTC.

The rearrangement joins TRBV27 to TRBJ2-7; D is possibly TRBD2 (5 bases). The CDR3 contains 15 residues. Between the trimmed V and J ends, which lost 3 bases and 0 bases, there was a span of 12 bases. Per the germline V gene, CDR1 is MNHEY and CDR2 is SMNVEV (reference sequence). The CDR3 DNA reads TGTGCCAGCAGTTTGTACCGGGAATACTCCTACGAGCAGTACTTC. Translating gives CASSLYREYSYEQYF.

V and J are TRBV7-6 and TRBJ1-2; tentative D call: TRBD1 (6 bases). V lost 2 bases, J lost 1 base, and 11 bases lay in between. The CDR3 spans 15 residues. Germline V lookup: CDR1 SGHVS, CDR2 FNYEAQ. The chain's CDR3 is CASSLTRGGNYGYTF. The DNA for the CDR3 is TGTGCCAGCAGCTTAACCAGGGGAGGTAACTATGGCTACACCTTC.

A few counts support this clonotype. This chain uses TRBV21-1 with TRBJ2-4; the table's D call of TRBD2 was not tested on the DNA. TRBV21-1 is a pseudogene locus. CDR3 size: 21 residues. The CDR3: CASSKSSGGGAGVSAKNIQYF. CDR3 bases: TGTGCCAGCAGCAAAAGCTCGGGCGGGGGGGCCGGAGTATCAGCCAAAAACATTCAGTACTTC.

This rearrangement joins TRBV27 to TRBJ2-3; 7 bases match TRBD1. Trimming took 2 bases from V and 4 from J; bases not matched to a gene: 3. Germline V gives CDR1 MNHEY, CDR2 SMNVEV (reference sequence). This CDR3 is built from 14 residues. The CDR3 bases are TGTGCCAGCAGTTTAGACAGGGAACCAGATACGCAGTATTTT. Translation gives CASSLDREPDTQYF.

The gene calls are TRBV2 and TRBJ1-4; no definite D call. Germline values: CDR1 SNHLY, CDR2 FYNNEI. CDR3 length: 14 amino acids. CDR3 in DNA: TGTGCTCCACTTTTGGATTTTACTAATGAAAAACTGTTTTTT. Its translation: CAPLLDFTNEKLFF.